These 27 T cell receptor beta chains were sequenced from one sample in a study of blood T cell repertoires in COVID-19 (dated by TCRdb to between 2020 and 2021). Libraries were prepared through the immunoSEQ multiplex PCR assay. Not all clones reach the TCRdb copy of this immuneACCESS table, which keeps in-frame sequences only. Checked studies attribute under half of the gap to unresolved V genes and leave the rest unexplained. In this sample the table shows about 89,000 clones, over 65% of which occur a single time. The top ten clonotypes cover 40% to 60% of the sample. The sequencing sample was made of peripheral blood. The receptors originated from a human donor in a cohort sampled during active COVID-19.

The V gene is TRBV6-5, the J gene TRBJ1-4; TRBD1 might be the D (5 bases). Germline V CDR1 and CDR2: MNHEY, SVGAGI. The CDR3 is 15 residues long. V lost 4 bases and J lost 6, with 15 bases in between. This chain's CDR3 is CASSSQQGDYEKLFF. DNA of the CDR3: TGTGCCAGCAGTTCTCAGCAGGGTGACTATGAAAAACTGTTTTTT.

The V call is TRBV6-5, the J call TRBJ1-6; 7 bases agree with TRBD1. CDR3 length: 15 residues. The germline V gene has CDR1 MNHEY and CDR2 SVGAGI. V dropped 11 bases and J dropped 8; count of bases not matched to a gene: 15. This CDR3 is CAGTKGAHLDSPLHF. The CDR3 DNA follows: TGTGCCGGAACGAAGGGGGCGCATCTTGATTCACCCCTCCACTTT.

The chain is built from TRBV28 and TRBJ2-1, with D possibly being TRBD2 (6 bases). The CDR3 loop spans 15 amino acids. V was shortened by 5 bases and J by 9 bases, with 20 bases between the two germline ends. Per the germline V gene, CDR1 is MDHEN and CDR2 is SYDVKM. CDR3 residues: CASSPWGGKGGEQFF. In DNA, the CDR3 is TGTGCCAGCAGTCCATGGGGCGGGAAGGGTGGTGAGCAGTTCTTC.

This clone appeared a few times. CDR3 nucleotides: TGCGCCAGCAGCTTGTCGGGACAGAGCTACGAGCAGTACTTC. Translation: CASSLSGQSYEQYF. The chain employs TRBV5-1 and TRBJ2-7; 7 nucleotides align to TRBD1. CDR1 is SGHRS, CDR2 YFSETQ, per germline. Trimming took 1 base from V and 3 from J; bases not matched to a gene: 4. This CDR3 contains 14 residues. Filled out from reference TRBV5-1 and TRBJ2-7, the complete variable domain reads KAGVTQTPRYLIKTRGQQVTLSCSPISGHRSVSWYQQTPGQGLQFLFEYFSETQRNKGNFPGRFSGRQFSNSRSEMNVSTLELGDSALYLCASSLSGQSYEQYFGPGTRLTVT.

The chain links TRBV27 to TRBJ2-7; 7 bases agree with TRBD1. This CDR3 is 14 amino acids long. J lost 3 bases, V lost 3 bases, and 5 bases had no gene match. Germline CDR1 is MNHEY and CDR2 is SMNVEV (reference sequence). CDR3 region: CASSFDRDLYEQYF. The CDR3 region has the DNA TGTGCCAGCAGTTTCGACAGGGACCTCTACGAGCAGTACTTC.

The rearrangement links TRBV6-5 to TRBJ1-3; weak D call: TRBD1 (5 bases). Germline loops: CDR1 MNHEY, CDR2 SVGAGI. Trimming removed 5 bases at V and 4 bases at J, with 15 bases between. The CDR3 is 15 amino acids. The CDR3 bases are TGTGCCAGCAGTCCCCGGGGGGGAGAGGGAAACACCATATATTTT. Protein sequence: CASSPRGGEGNTIYF.

The chain uses TRBV14 and TRBJ1-2, with 8 bases matching TRBD1. V was clipped by 6 bases and J by 7 bases; unmatched bases: 7. Per the germline V gene, CDR1 is SGHDN and CDR2 is FVKESK. This CDR3 is 13 amino acids long. The CDR3 nucleotides read TGTGCCAGCAGTTTTTCAGGGGGCGGTGGCTACACCTTC. This sequence encodes CASSFSGGGGYTF.

The rearrangement uses TRBV11-2 and TRBJ2-1, with a weak D call TRBD2 (5 bases). Germline lookup yields CDR1 SGHAT and CDR2 FQNNGV. CDR3 length equals 15 residues. Trimming cost V 5 bases and J 6 bases, with 17 bases left between them. CDR3 coding DNA: TGTGCCAGCAGCGCCGGACTTGGAGGTTTCAATGAGCAGTTCTTC. Protein: CASSAGLGGFNEQFF.

The chain joins TRBV2 to TRBJ2-7, with 8 bases fitting TRBD1. The CDR3 totals 14 residues. CDR1 SNHLY and CDR2 FYNNEI come from the germline V gene. Trimming at V came to 6 bases and at J to 2 bases, leaving 6 bases not matched to a gene. CDR3 coding DNA: TGTGCCAGCAGCCAGGGACAGGTCCCCTACGAGCAGTACTTC. This gives the protein CASSQGQVPYEQYF.

This clone has a handful of counts. The CDR3 DNA reads TGTGCCAGCAAGTCTACCGTTGGGCAGTTCTTC. It translates to CASKSTVGQFF. The chain combines TRBV2 with TRBJ2-1; D ambiguous. CDR1 and CDR2 from the germline V gene are SNHLY and FYNNEI. The CDR3 contains 11 residues. V was shortened by 7 bases and J by 12 bases, with 13 bases between the two germline ends.

The chain has TRBV6-2 or TRBV6-3 and TRBJ2-1; 11 bases are shared with TRBD2. The germline CDR1 and CDR2 sequences are MNHEY and SVGEGT. Trimming took 2 bases from V and 4 from J; bases not matched to a gene: 1. The CDR3 spans 15 residues. For the CDR3, the DNA is TGTGCCAGCAGTTACACTAGCGGGAGTTACAATGAGCAGTTCTTC. This gives the protein CASSYTSGSYNEQFF.

The CDR3: CASSQDLEKRKFF. The CDR3 DNA is TGCGCCAGCAGCCAAGATCTGGAAAAGCGTAAGTTCTTC. The rearrangement joins TRBV4-1 to TRBJ2-1; D remains ambiguous. Trimming cost V 0 bases and J 14 bases, with 14 bases left between them. The CDR3 sequence is 13 residues long. Germline CDR1 and CDR2: MGHRA and YSYEKL.

This clone was seen only once. The chain recombines TRBV6-5 with TRBJ1-5, with unresolved D. The CDR3 has 15 amino acids. The V gene lost 7 bases and the J gene lost 2 bases, with 15 bases spanning the gap. Germline CDR1 MNHEY, CDR2 SVGAGI. CDR3 residues: CASKVEGGGNQPQHF. In DNA form, the CDR3 reads TGTGCCAGCAAGGTGGAGGGAGGCGGCAATCAGCCCCAGCATTTT.

In this sample, this clone turned up once. J is TRBJ2-5 and V is TRBV6-5; the D gene is possibly TRBD2 (6 bases). V was pared by 0 bases and J by 4 bases, with 15 bases between. CDR1 is MNHEY, CDR2 SVGAGI, per germline. This CDR3 spans 16 amino acids. CDR3 sequence (DNA): TGTGCCAGCAGTTACTCGGGAGGAGATGTCGGAGAGACCCAGTACTTC. As protein: CASSYSGGDVGETQYF.

J is TRBJ2-3 and V is TRBV7-2; D possibly corresponds to TRBD1 (5 bases). Germline CDR1 SGHTA, CDR2 FQGNSA. The CDR3 has 16 amino acids. V dropped 0 bases and J dropped 6 bases, with 16 bases sitting between them. CDR3 residues: CASSLAVGRKMDTQYF. CDR3 nucleotide sequence: TGTGCCAGCAGCTTAGCGGTGGGGCGGAAGATGGATACGCAGTATTTT.

This clone occurred a few times. This chain joins TRBV18 and TRBJ2-3, with 11 bases identical to TRBD2. V shed 6 bases, J shed 1 base, and the junction held 9 bases outside the gene matches. Germline assignment: CDR1 KGHSH and CDR2 LQKENI. The CDR3 has 17 residues. This CDR3 reads CASSLGTSGRGTDTQYF. DNA for the CDR3: TGTGCCAGCTCCCTAGGGACTAGCGGTAGAGGCACAGATACGCAGTATTTT.

This rearrangement joins TRBV28 to TRBJ2-7, with D maybe TRBD2 (6 bases). This CDR3 has 14 residues. The germline V gene has CDR1 MDHEN and CDR2 SYDVKM. V was clipped by 4 bases and J by 6 bases, with 16 bases between them. The CDR3 sequence: CASSWRDGMGEQYF. The CDR3 nucleotides read TGTGCCAGCAGTTGGAGGGACGGGATGGGCGAGCAGTACTTC.

The chain combines TRBV29-1 with TRBJ2-5; D perhaps matches TRBD2 (6 bases). V was pared by 6 bases and J by 5 bases, with 16 bases between. CDR1 SQVTM and CDR2 ANQGSEA come from the germline V gene. The CDR3 is made up of 13 amino acids. The CDR3 loop is CSVRRGSGETQYF. The CDR3 DNA follows: TGCAGCGTCCGCCGGGGGTCCGGGGAGACCCAGTACTTC.

V and J are TRBV24-1 and TRBJ2-1; D may be TRBD2 (6 bases). The germline V gene has CDR1 KGHDR and CDR2 SFDVKD. The V and J ends lost 4 bases and 0 bases respectively, with 15 bases between them. The CDR3 is 17 amino acids. CDR3 sequence (DNA): TGTGCCACCAGTGAAGGAGGGGTCCAGGGCTCCTACAATGAGCAGTTCTTC. This codes for CATSEGGVQGSYNEQFF.

The chain couples TRBV28 to TRBJ2-1, with a tentative D call TRBD2 (7 bases). Trimming left V 3 bases short and J 9 bases short, with 12 bases between. Per the germline V gene, CDR1 is MDHEN and CDR2 is SYDVKM. The CDR3 sequence is 13 residues long. The CDR3 sequence: CASSLGGRLEQFF. CDR3 bases: TGTGCCAGCAGTTTGGGGGGGCGCCTTGAGCAGTTCTTC.

The V gene is TRBV12-3 or TRBV12-4, the J gene TRBJ2-1, with 8 bases aligning to TRBD1. The CDR3 has 13 amino acids. The V gene end was trimmed by 7 bases and the J gene end by 10 bases; junction bases not matched to a gene: 9. The CDR3 sequence: CASNWDRRGEQFF. CDR3 nucleotides: TGTGCCAGCAATTGGGACAGGCGGGGAGAGCAGTTCTTC.

The chain carries TRBV27 and TRBJ2-5; 11 bases fit TRBD2. Germline CDR1 MNHEY, CDR2 SMNVEV (reference sequence). This CDR3 region has 13 residues. Unmatched junction bases numbered 0, after V lost 4 bases and J lost 5 bases. The CDR3 spells CASSWTSGETQYF. In DNA, the CDR3 is TGTGCCAGCAGTTGGACTAGCGGGGAGACCCAGTACTTC.

The chain joins TRBV7-9 to TRBJ2-1; a possible D gene is TRBD2 (5 bases). The CDR3 has 12 residues. The V gene's germline CDR1 is SEHNR and CDR2 FQNEAQ (reference sequence). V dropped 3 bases and J dropped 12 bases, with 12 bases sitting between them. For the CDR3, the DNA is TGTGCCAGCAGCTTTGCGGGTCCTGGGCAGTTCTTC. This gives the protein CASSFAGPGQFF.

The CDR3 here is CASSKDYVTECNSPLHF. DNA of the CDR3: TGTGCCAGCAGCAAAGACTACGTGACAGAGTGTAATTCACCCCTCCACTTT. The chain combines TRBV21-1 with TRBJ1-6; TRBD1, the table's D call, lacks a check against the DNA. TRBV21-1 is a documented pseudogene. The CDR3 length is 17 residues.

The V call is TRBV28, the J call TRBJ2-7; weak D call: TRBD1 (6 bases). V shed 8 bases and J shed 0 bases, with 17 bases lying between them. This CDR3 is built from 15 residues. Germline V CDR1 and CDR2: MDHEN, SYDVKM. CDR3: CASGGASKNSYEQYF. The CDR3 DNA reads as TGTGCCAGCGGGGGCGCCAGTAAGAACTCCTACGAGCAGTACTTC. Full variable domain (remainder filled in from reference TRBV28 and TRBJ2-7): DVKVTQSSRYLVKRTGEKVFLECVQDMDHENMFWYRQDPGLGLRLIYFSYDVKMKEKGDIPEGYSVSREKKERFSLILESASTNQTSMYLCASGGASKNSYEQYFGPGTRLTVT.

V gene TRBV7-2 combines with J gene TRBJ2-5, with 9 bases identical to TRBD1. With V trimmed by 7 bases and J by 5 bases, 5 bases remained unmatched. From germline, CDR1 is SGHTA and CDR2 FQGNSA. The CDR3 contains 13 residues. CDR3 DNA sequence: TGTGCCAGCACCCAACAGGGGGCTGAGACCCAGTACTTC. This translates into CASTQQGAETQYF.

V usage is TRBV5-1 and J usage is TRBJ2-5; TRBD1 matches at 7 bases. The V segment lost 4 bases and the J segment 4 bases; nucleotides outside the gene matches: 7. This CDR3 contains 14 residues. Per germline, CDR1 SGHRS and CDR2 YFSETQ. The CDR3 coding sequence is TGCGCCAGCAGCCTCCGGGACAGAAGAGAGACCCAGTACTTC. It translates to CASSLRDRRETQYF. The full variable domain, in which reference TRBV5-1 and TRBJ2-5 provide the parts outside the CDR3, is KAGVTQTPRYLIKTRGQQVTLSCSPISGHRSVSWYQQTPGQGLQFLFEYFSETQRNKGNFPGRFSGRQFSNSRSEMNVSTLELGDSALYLCASSLRDRRETQYFGPGTRLLVL.